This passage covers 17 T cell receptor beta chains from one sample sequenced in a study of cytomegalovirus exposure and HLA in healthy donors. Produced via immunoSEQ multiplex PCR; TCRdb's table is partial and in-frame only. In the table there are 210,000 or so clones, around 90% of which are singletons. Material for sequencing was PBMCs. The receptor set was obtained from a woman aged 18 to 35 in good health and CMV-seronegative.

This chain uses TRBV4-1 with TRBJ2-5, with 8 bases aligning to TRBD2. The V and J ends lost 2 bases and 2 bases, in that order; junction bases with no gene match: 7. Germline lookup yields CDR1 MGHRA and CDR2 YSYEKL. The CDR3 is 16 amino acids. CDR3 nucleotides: TGCGCCAGCAGCCAATATAGCGGCGGGGGGCAAGAGACCCAGTACTTC. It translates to CASSQYSGGGQETQYF.

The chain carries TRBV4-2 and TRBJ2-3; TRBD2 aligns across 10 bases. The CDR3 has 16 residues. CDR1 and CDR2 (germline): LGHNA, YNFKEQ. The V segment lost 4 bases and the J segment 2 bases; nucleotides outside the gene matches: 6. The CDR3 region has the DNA TGTGCCAGCAGCCTCGGACTAGCGGACGCCACAGATACGCAGTATTTT. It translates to CASSLGLADATDTQYF.

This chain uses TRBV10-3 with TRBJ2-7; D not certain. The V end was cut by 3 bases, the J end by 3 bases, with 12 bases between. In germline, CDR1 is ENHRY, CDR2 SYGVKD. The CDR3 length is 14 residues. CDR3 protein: CAISETQVFYEQYF. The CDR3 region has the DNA TGTGCCATCAGTGAAACTCAGGTTTTCTACGAGCAGTACTTC.

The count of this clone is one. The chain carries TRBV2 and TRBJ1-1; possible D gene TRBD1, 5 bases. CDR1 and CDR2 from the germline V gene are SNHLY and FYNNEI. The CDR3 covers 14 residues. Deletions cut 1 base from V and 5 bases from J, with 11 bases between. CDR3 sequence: CASSEVGGTTEAFF. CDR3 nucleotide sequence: TGTGCCAGCAGTGAAGTGGGAGGGACGACTGAAGCTTTCTTT. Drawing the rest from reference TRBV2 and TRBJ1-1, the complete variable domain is EPEVTQTPSHQVTQMGQEVILRCVPISNHLYFYWYRQILGQKVEFLVSFYNNEISEKSEIFDDQFSVERPDGSNFTLKIRSTKLEDSAMYFCASSEVGGTTEAFFGQGTRLTVV.

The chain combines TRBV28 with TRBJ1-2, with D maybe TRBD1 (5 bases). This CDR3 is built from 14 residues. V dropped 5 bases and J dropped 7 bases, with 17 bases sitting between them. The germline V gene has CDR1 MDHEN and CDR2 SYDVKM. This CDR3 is CASSPRGRELGYTF. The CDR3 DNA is TGTGCCAGCAGTCCCCGGGGGAGGGAACTTGGCTACACCTTC.

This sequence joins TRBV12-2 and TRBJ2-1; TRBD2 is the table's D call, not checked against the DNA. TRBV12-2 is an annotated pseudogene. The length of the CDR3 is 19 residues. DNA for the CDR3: TGTGCAAGTCGCCCGATCCTTGGGGAGGGTACAAGCTCCTACAATGAGCAGTTCTTC. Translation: CASRPILGEGTSSYNEQFF.

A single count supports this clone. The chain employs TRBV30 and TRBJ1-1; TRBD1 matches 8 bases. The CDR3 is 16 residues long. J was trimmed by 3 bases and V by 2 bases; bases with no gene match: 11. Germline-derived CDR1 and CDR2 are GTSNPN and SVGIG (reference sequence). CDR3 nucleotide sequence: TGTGCCTGGAGTCCAGGGGGCGCTTTATGGGACACTGAAGCTTTCTTT. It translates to CAWSPGGALWDTEAFF.

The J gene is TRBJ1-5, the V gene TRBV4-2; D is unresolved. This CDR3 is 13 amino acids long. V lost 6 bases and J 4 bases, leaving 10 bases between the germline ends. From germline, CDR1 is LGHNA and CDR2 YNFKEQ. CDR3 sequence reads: CASRRTLNQPQHF. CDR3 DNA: TGTGCCAGCAGAAGAACATTAAATCAGCCCCAGCATTTT.

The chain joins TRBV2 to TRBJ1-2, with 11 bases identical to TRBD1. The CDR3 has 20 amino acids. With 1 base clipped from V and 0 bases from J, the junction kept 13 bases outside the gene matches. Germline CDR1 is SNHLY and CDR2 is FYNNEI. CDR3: CASSEVMGGTGGHPNYGYTF. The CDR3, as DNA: TGTGCCAGCAGTGAAGTGATGGGAGGGACAGGGGGTCACCCTAACTATGGCTACACCTTC.

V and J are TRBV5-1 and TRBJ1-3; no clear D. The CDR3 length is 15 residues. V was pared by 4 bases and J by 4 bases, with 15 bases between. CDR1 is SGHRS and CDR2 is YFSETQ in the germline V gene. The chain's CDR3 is CASSVAGHSGNTIYF. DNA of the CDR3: TGCGCCAGCAGCGTCGCGGGCCACTCAGGAAACACCATATATTTT.

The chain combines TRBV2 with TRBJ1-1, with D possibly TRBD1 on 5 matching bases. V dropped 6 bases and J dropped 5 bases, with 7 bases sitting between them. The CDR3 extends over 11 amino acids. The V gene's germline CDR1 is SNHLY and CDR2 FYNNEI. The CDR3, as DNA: TGTGCCAGCAGACGGGGGACTGAAGCTTTCTTT. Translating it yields CASRRGTEAFF. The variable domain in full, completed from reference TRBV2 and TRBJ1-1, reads EPEVTQTPSHQVTQMGQEVILRCVPISNHLYFYWYRQILGQKVEFLVSFYNNEISEKSEIFDDQFSVERPDGSNFTLKIRSTKLEDSAMYFCASRRGTEAFFGQGTRLTVV.

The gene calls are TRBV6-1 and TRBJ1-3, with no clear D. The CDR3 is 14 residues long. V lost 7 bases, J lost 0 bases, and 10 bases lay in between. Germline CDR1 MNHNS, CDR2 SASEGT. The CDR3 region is CASTNGDSGNTIYF. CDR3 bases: TGTGCCAGCACCAACGGGGACTCTGGAAACACCATATATTTT.

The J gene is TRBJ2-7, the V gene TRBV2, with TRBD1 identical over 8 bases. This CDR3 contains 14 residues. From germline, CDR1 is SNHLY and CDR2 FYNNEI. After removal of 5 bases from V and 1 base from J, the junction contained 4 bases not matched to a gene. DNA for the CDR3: TGTGCCAGCAGTCGGACAGGGCCATCCTACGAGCAGTACTTC. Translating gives CASSRTGPSYEQYF.

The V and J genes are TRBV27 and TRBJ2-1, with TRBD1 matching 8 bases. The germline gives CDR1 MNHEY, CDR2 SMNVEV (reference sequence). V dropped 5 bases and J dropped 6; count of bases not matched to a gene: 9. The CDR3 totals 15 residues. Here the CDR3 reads CASSQTGGSFNEQFF. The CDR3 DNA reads TGTGCCAGCAGTCAAACAGGGGGGAGTTTCAATGAGCAGTTCTTC.

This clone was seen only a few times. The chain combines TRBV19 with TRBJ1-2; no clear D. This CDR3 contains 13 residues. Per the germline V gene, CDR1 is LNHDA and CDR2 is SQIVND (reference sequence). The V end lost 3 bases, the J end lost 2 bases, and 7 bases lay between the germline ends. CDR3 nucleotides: TGTGCCAGTAGTATGAACAGCAACTATGGCTACACCTTC. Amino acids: CASSMNSNYGYTF.

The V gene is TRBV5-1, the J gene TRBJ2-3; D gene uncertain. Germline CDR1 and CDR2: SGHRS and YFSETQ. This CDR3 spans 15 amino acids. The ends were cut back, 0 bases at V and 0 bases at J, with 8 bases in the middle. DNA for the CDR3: TGCGCCAGCAGCTTGGAGGCGGTAAGCACAGATACGCAGTATTTT. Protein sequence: CASSLEAVSTDTQYF. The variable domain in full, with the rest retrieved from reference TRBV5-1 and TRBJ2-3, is KAGVTQTPRYLIKTRGQQVTLSCSPISGHRSVSWYQQTPGQGLQFLFEYFSETQRNKGNFPGRFSGRQFSNSRSEMNVSTLELGDSALYLCASSLEAVSTDTQYFGPGTRLTVL.

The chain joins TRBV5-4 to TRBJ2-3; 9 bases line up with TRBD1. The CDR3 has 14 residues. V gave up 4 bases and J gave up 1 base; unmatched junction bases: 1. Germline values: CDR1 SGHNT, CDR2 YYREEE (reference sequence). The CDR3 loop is CASSRDRGTDTQYF. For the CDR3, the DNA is TGTGCCAGCAGCCGGGACAGGGGCACAGATACGCAGTATTTT.